This TCR beta chain came from a study of T cells in Graves' hyperthyroidism and ophthalmopathy. Findings of the study overall: Before onset, ophthalmopathy was predicted by the model a median around 6.2 months earlier.

This clonotype appeared a few times. The target antigen is unknown. A junction boundary mismatches the germline segment, possibly from a read error. From RNA transcripts, TCR beta CDR3 regions were amplified. HTBI primers drove first-round RT-PCR of the TCR CDR3. TCRdb fed the multiplex PCR reads into MiXCR, producing one record per CDR3 protein. This repertoire shows fewer than 650,000 distinct CDR3 sequences, over 11% found once; its top ten account for 5.8%. The sequenced material came from blood. This clonotype originated in a woman aged 25 to 39 with Graves' hyperthyroidism that later progressed to Graves' ophthalmopathy.

The DNA for the CDR3 is TGTGCCAGCAGTTTAGGGGGGACTAGTCTAGGCACAGGTACGCAGTATTTT. Protein sequence: CASSLGGTSLGTGTQYF. The chain employs TRBV28 and TRBJ2-3; 8 positions agree with TRBD2. The CDR3 consists of 17 residues. CDR1 MDHEN and CDR2 SYDVKM come from the germline V gene.